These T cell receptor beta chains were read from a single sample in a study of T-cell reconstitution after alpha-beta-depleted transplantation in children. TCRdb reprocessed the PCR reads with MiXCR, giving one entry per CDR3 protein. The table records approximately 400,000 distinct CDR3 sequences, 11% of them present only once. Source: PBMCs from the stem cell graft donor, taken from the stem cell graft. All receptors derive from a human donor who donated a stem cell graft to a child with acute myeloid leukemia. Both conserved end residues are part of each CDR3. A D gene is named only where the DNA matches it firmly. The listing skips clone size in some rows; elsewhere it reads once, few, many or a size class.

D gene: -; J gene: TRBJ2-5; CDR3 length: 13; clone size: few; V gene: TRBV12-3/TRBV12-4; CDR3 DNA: TGTGCCAGCAGTCCAATTAGAAGTGAGACCCAGTACTTC; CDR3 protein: CASSPIRSETQYF
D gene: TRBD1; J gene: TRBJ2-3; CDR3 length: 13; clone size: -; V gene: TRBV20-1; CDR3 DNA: TGCAGTGCTACTATACAGGGGTCGGATACGCAGTATTTT; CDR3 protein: CSATIQGSDTQYF
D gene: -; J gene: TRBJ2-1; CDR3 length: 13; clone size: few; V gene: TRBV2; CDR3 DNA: TGTGCCAGCAGGAGTACCGTGGGGCCCCAGCAGTTCTTC; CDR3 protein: CASRSTVGPQQFF
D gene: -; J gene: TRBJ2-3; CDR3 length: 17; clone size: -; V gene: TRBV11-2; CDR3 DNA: TGTGCCAGCAGCTTAGAGAAGGGTACCTACTTCACAGATACGCAGTATTTT; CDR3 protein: CASSLEKGTYFTDTQYF
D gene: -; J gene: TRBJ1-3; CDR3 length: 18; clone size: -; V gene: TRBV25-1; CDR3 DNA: TGTGCCAGCAGTGAATATATGGCACTTCAGAGCTTTGGAAACACCATATATTTT; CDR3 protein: CASSEYMALQSFGNTIYF
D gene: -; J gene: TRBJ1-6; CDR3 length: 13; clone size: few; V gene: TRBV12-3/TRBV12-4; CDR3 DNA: TGTGCCAGCAGGTTCAGAGAGCTGTCACCCCTCCACTTT; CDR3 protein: CASRFRELSPLHF
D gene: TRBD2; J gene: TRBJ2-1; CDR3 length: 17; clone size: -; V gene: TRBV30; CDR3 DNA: TGTGCCTGGAGGGCTCAGACAAGGACTAGCGGGAGCGTTGAGCAGTTCTTC; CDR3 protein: CAWRAQTRTSGSVEQFF
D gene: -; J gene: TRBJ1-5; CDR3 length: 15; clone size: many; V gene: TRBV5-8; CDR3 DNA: TGTGCCAGCAGCTTGAACAGTTTTAGCAATCAGCCCCAGCATTTT; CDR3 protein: CASSLNSFSNQPQHF
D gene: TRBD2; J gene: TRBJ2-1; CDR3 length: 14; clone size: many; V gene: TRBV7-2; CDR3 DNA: TGTGCCAGCGCCCAGGGCGGGAGCCACAATGAGCAGTTCTTC; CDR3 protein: CASAQGGSHNEQFF
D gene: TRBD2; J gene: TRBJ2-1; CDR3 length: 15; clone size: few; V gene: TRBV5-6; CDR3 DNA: TGTGCCAGCAGCTTGTTAGCGGGAGATTCCAATGAGCAGTTCTTC; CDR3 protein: CASSLLAGDSNEQFF
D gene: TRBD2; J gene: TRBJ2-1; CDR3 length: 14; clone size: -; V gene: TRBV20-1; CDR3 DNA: TGCAGTGTTTCTAGCGGGGGCCCCTACAATGAGCAGTTCTTC; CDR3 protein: CSVSSGGPYNEQFF
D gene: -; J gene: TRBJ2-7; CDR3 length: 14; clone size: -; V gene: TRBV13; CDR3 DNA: TGTGCCAGCAGCCTACGGGTCCTCTCATACGAGCAGTACTTC; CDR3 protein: CASSLRVLSYEQYF
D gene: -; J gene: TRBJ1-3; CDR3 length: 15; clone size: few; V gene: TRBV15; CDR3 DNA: TGTGCCACCACCGACGTTGGACAGAGGCGGAACACCATATATTTT; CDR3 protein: CATTDVGQRRNTIYF
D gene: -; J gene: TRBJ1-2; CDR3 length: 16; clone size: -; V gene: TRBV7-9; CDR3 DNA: TGTGCCAGCAGCGGGACGGACCGGACCCTATCAGGTGGCTACACCTTC; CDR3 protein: CASSGTDRTLSGGYTF
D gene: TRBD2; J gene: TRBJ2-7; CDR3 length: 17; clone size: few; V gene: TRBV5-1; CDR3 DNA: TGCGCCAGCAGCTTGGGCAGCGTGGGGACTAGCGGGCGGGAGCAGTACTTC; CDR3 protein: CASSLGSVGTSGREQYF
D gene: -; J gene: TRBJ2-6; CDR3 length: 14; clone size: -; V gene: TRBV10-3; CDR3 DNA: TGTGCCATCAGTGAGTCCTCTGGGGCCAACGTCCTGACTTTC; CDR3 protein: CAISESSGANVLTF
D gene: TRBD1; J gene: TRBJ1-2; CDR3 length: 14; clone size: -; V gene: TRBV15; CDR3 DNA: TGTGCCACCAGCGCAAGAGGACAGGGTGGTGGCTACACCTTC; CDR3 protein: CATSARGQGGGYTF
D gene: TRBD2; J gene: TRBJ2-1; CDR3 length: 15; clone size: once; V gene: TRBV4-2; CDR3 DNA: TGTGCCAGCAGCCTAACTAGCGGGCTCTACAATGAGCAGTTCTTC; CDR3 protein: CASSLTSGLYNEQFF
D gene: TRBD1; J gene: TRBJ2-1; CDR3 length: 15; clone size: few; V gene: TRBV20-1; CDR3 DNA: TGCAGTGCTAGAGGGGACAGGAGCTCCTACAATGAGCAGTTCTTC; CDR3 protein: CSARGDRSSYNEQFF
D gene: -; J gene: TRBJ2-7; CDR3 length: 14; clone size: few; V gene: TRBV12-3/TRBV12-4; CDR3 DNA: TGTGCCAGCAGTTCCCCAGACAGGGAGGTCGAGCAGTACTTC; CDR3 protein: CASSSPDREVEQYF
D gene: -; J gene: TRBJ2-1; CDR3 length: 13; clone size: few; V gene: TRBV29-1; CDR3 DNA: TGCAGCTCTCACGAGGGGTATTACAATGAGCAGTTCTTC; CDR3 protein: CSSHEGYYNEQFF
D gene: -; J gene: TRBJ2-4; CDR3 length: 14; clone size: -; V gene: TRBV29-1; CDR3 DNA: TGCAGCGTTCTGGGGGCCCAGTGGGGGGACATTCAGTACTTC; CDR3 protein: CSVLGAQWGDIQYF
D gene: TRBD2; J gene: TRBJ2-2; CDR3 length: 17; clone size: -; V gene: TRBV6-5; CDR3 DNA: TGTGCCAGCAGTTTCGTCCGCCTAGCGGGGGTCCACGGGGAGCTGTTTTTT; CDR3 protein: CASSFVRLAGVHGELFF
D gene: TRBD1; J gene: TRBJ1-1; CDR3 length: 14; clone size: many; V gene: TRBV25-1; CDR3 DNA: TGTGCCAGCGGAAGACAGGGGGCGGGCGCTGAAGCTTTCTTT; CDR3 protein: CASGRQGAGAEAFF
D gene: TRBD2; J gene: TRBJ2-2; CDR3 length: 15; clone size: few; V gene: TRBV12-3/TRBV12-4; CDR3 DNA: TGTGCCAGCAGCCCCGAGACTAGCGGGACCGGGGAGCTGTTTTTT; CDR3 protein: CASSPETSGTGELFF